This T cell receptor beta chain was recovered during a study of OX40 agonist ivuxolimab in advanced cancers. Study context: The eligibility criteria allowed prior anti-PD-1, anti-PD-L1 or anti-CTLA-4 therapy, and approximately 38% had some.

Study observations and caveats: What antigens the expanded peripheral T cells recognized was never established. CD8+ T cells were the subset that, on average, had more expanded clones than CD4+.

Comment on this clone: What it recognizes is unknown.

Drawing of blood for sampling happened at baseline, at cycle 4 day 1, and at cycle 7 day 1. This CDR3 is 15 amino acids long. V lost 0 bases and J lost 1, with 10 bases in between. Germline V lookup: CDR1 SGHKS, CDR2 YYEKEE (reference sequence). Libraries were prepared by immunoSEQ multiplex PCR; TCRdb keeps only in-frame clonotypes and omits some of them. The data contain just over 35,000 clones, roughly four fifths of them singletons. J is TRBJ1-1 and V is TRBV5-5; possibly TRBD1 for D (5 bases). The receptor's source is an adult with an advanced solid tumor such as melanoma, head and neck, liver or kidney cancer. Sequencing used CD4+ or CD8+ T cells sorted from blood, obtained in a trial of the OX40 agonist ivuxolimab. The CDR3 is CASSLAGGKNTEAFF. In nucleotides, the CDR3 is TGTGCCAGCAGCTTGGCCGGGGGGAAGAACACTGAAGCTTTCTTT.